What follows are 10 T cell receptor beta chains derived from one specimen sequenced in a study of T-cell reconstitution after alpha-beta-depleted transplantation in children. TCRbeta library construction was performed incorporating unique molecular identifiers. From the PCR reads, TCRdb called clonotypes with MiXCR, one entry per CDR3 protein. In the table there are about 510,000 distinct CDR3 sequences, around 10% of which are singletons. This specimen consisted of PBMCs, mostly from graft donor cells, obtained 180 days after TCRalphabeta/CD19-depleted stem cell transplant. The receptors stem from a female patient aged 2-10 years who had a stem cell transplant for aplastic anemia, so the T cells may come from the graft donor.

The J gene is TRBJ2-7, the V gene TRBV4-3; D gene unclear. The CDR3 is 13 residues long. V was pared by 3 bases and J by 5 bases, with 11 bases between. In germline, CDR1 is LGHNA, CDR2 YSLEER. DNA of the CDR3: TGCGCCAGCAGCCAGGGCCGATTCCACGAGCAGTACTTC. Translation gives CASSQGRFHEQYF.

The chain has TRBV5-1 and TRBJ2-5; tentatively, D is TRBD1 or TRBD2 (5 bases each). The length of the CDR3 is 16 residues. V dropped 0 bases and J dropped 1 base, with 13 bases sitting between them. The germline V gene has CDR1 SGHRS and CDR2 YFSETQ. The DNA for the CDR3 is TGCGCCAGCAGCTTGGAAGGGACCACACTCCAAGAGACCCAGTACTTC. It is translated as CASSLEGTTLQETQYF.

This clonotype was seen only a few times. This chain connects TRBV5-1 to TRBJ1-1; 10 positions match TRBD1. The CDR3 sequence is 16 residues long. Germline-derived CDR1 and CDR2 are SGHRS and YFSETQ. V gave up 3 bases and J gave up 0 bases; unmatched junction bases: 5. The CDR3 sequence is CASSWDRGWMNTEAFF. The CDR3 nucleotides read TGCGCCAGCAGCTGGGACAGGGGTTGGATGAACACTGAAGCTTTCTTT.

The chain uses TRBV25-1 and TRBJ2-3, with D hard to call. V dropped 7 bases and J dropped 4 bases, with 3 bases sitting between them. The CDR3 has 10 amino acids. Germline CDR1 reads MGHDK; CDR2 reads SYGVNS. The CDR3 here is CASISDTQYF. DNA of the CDR3: TGTGCCAGCATCTCAGATACGCAGTATTTT.

Many counts were recorded for this clonotype. This chain joins TRBV7-9 and TRBJ1-1; 7 bases align to TRBD1. Looked up from germline, CDR1 is SEHNR and CDR2 is FQNEAQ (reference sequence). The CDR3 covers 15 residues. Trimming took 7 bases from V and 10 from J; bases not matched to a gene: 18. The CDR3 DNA is TGTGCCAGCACCTCCCTGGTACAGGGGTTAATTCCAGCTTTCTTT. As protein: CASTSLVQGLIPAFF.

CDR3 DNA sequence: TGCGCCAGCAGCCAAGATTTCGGGCTACAGCAGTTCTTC. It specifies CASSQDFGLQQFF. The chain has TRBV4-3 and TRBJ2-1, with D unclear. Trimming took off 0 bases at V and 11 bases at J, with 11 bases between the two ends. Germline assignment: CDR1 LGHNA and CDR2 YSLEER. There are 13 residues in the CDR3.

The sample holds a few counts of this clonotype. This chain joins TRBV30 and TRBJ2-3; D is unresolved. The V gene lost 3 bases and the J gene lost 2 bases, with 6 bases spanning the gap. In germline, CDR1 is GTSNPN, CDR2 SVGIG (reference sequence). This CDR3 is built from 12 residues. CDR3 bases: TGTGCCTGGAGCCTATCCACAGATACGCAGTATTTT. Translated, it gives CAWSLSTDTQYF.

The chain links TRBV7-2 to TRBJ2-1; a possible D gene is TRBD1 (6 bases). This CDR3 is built from 14 residues. Trimming shortened V by 5 bases and J by 9 bases, and 17 bases separated the two germline ends. CDR1 is SGHTA and CDR2 is FQGNSA in the germline V gene. CDR3 coding DNA: TGTGCCAGCAGCCCCGGGCCGAGGGGGAGTGAGCAGTTCTTC. Translated, it gives CASSPGPRGSEQFF.

The sample holds a few counts of this clonotype. The CDR3 region is CASSLGAAATNEKLFF. DNA for the CDR3: TGTGCCAGCAGCTTGGGGGCCGCGGCAACTAATGAAAAACTGTTTTTT. This chain uses TRBV5-6 with TRBJ1-4; D ambiguous. Germline V gene sequence: CDR1 SGHDT, CDR2 YYEEEE. The CDR3 is made up of 16 amino acids. V shed 0 bases and J shed 0 bases, with 9 bases lying between them.

This clonotype was seen a few times. The chain is built from TRBV2 and TRBJ1-5; D may be TRBD1 (6 bases). V was shortened by 7 bases and J by 3 bases, with 13 bases between the two germline ends. Germline V gives CDR1 SNHLY, CDR2 FYNNEI. CDR3 length equals 14 residues. CDR3 region: CASNTGLYNQPQHF. As DNA, the CDR3 is TGTGCCAGCAATACAGGGTTGTACAATCAGCCCCAGCATTTT.